This T cell receptor beta chain was identified in a study of shared T cell receptors in the human thymus. The germline V gene has CDR1 SGHTA and CDR2 FQGTGA. After removal of 2 bases from V and 0 bases from J, the junction contained 5 bases not matched to a gene. This CDR3 has 18 residues. The method was immunoSEQ multiplex PCR; TCRdb's version includes in-frame clones alone and lacks a portion of them. Among about 610,000 clones listed, roughly 90% were seen once. The data were also submitted as part of a second study, on human thymus T cells. From that second work: Thymic repertoires of unrelated individuals were reported in related research to overlap highly.

What was sequenced was thymocytes. The chain couples TRBV7-3 to TRBJ2-1; 12 bases line up with TRBD2. This TCR was recovered from a boy in the first two years of life with a congenital heart defect. The CDR3 loop is CASSLGASGRVSYNEQFF. DNA of the CDR3: TGTGCCAGCAGCTTAGGGGCTAGCGGGAGGGTCTCCTACAATGAGCAGTTCTTC.